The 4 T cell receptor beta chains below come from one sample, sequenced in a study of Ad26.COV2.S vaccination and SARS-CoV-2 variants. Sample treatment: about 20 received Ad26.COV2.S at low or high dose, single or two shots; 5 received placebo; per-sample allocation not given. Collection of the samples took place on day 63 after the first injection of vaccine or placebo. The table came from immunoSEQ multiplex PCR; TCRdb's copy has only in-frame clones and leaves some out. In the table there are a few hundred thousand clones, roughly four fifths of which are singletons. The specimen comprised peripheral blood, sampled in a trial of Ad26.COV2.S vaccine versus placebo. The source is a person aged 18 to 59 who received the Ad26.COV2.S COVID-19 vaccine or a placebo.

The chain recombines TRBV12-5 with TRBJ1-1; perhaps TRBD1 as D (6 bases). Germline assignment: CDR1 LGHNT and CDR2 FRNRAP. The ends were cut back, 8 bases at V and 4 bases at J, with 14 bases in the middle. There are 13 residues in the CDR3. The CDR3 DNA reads TGTGCTAGTAAGGTCGGGGGGGCCACTGAAGCTTTCTTT. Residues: CASKVGGATEAFF.

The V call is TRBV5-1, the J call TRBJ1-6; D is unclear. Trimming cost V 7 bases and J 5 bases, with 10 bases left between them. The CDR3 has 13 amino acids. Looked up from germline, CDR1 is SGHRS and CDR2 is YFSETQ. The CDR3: CASGLSDNSPLHF. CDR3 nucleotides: TGCGCCAGCGGGCTTTCGGATAATTCACCCCTCCACTTT. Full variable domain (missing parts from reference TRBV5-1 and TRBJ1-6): KAGVTQTPRYLIKTRGQQVTLSCSPISGHRSVSWYQQTPGQGLQFLFEYFSETQRNKGNFPGRFSGRQFSNSRSEMNVSTLELGDSALYLCASGLSDNSPLHFGNGTRLTVT.

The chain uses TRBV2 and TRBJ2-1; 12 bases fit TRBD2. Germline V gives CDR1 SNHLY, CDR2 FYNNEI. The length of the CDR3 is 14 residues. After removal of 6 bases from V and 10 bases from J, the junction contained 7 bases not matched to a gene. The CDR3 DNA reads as TGTGCCAGCAGGACTAGCGGGGGCCTAATAGAGCAGTTCTTC. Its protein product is CASRTSGGLIEQFF.

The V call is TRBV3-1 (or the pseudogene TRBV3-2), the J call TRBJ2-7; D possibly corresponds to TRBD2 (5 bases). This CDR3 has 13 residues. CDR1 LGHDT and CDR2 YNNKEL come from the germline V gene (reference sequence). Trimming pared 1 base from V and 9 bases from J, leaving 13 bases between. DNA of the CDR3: TGTGCCAGCAGCCAAGGTAACCTCGGAGGGCAGTACTTC. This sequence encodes CASSQGNLGGQYF.